This entry features one T cell receptor (beta chain) sequence. What antigen it recognizes has not been identified. Per-nucleotide qualities are absent, and no much larger clonotype sits a single base away. Whole blood was collected in K2EDTA tubes by collaborating institutions according to the institutions' own protocols. For TCRbeta analysis, collaborators shipped samples as frozen whole blood, isolated PBMCs, or DNA extracted from either of those sample types. TCRbeta CDR3 regions were amplified from genomic DNA by means of the immunoSEQ Assay, a bias-controlled multiplex PCR. Concerning the study's data processing: The number of nucleated cells in each sample was estimated from the amplification of reference gene primers within the assay. To quantify the absolute abundance of each unique TCRbeta CDR3 rearrangement, sequence reads were collapsed and filtered. For each sample, productive Simpson clonality was calculated as the square root of Simpson's diversity index over productive rearrangements. TCRdb stores this immuneACCESS table with in-frame sequences only. Part of the clones is absent; in the studies checked, under half of the shortfall reflects unresolved V genes, and no reason is known for the rest. That table is the source of V, J and clone size, and D and trimming were worked out from the DNA. The sample table shows 130,000 or so clones, and approximately 81% are seen once. 3% to 5% of the sample rests with the top ten.

The data are from a study of blood T cell repertoires in COVID-19 (dated by TCRdb to 2018 to 2021). The study in broad terms: Samples from collaborators originated in the United States, Italy and Spain and spanned both the acute and convalescent phases of COVID-19. The material from the prospective study consisted of cDNA or gDNA derived from T cells, B-cell-depleted T cells, or PBMCs. Subjects who had been exposed to COVID-19, were actively infected with it, or had recovered from it provided the deeply sampled blood TCRbeta repertoires that made up the dataset. The repertoires were released in a freely available public database meant as a resource for research on the immune response to SARS-CoV-2. The samples were drawn from two sources: the first 160 participants of the ongoing ImmuneRACE study, and 1,254 subjects contributed by 6 global collaborators. The sample metadata nearly always contained a de-identified subject ID, COVID-19 status, age in years and sex. Where available, HLA class I and class II types were taken from metadata supplied by the sample provider and were not determined by assay-based typing. Study-level results and caveats: The quantity of clinical and demographic metadata differed by source and by participant and was supplied without curation.

In the germline V gene, CDR1 corresponds to LGHNA and CDR2 to YNFKEQ. Here V drops 3 bases and J drops 7 bases, and the junction holds 8 bases not matched to any gene. Taken from cysteine to phenylalanine, the CDR3 has 15 residues. The retained sequence is limited to the CDR3, 45 bases, with the frame set at the first base. Recombination linked TRBV4-2 to TRBJ1-2, and 10 junction bases match TRBD1. This TCR was sampled from a man between 60 and 70 years old with acute or convalescent COVID-19. The sequenced sample was peripheral blood. The bases are TGTGCCAGCAGCCATACCGGGACAGGGGCGGGTGGCTACACCTTC. It specifies CASSHTGTGAGGYTF.